These 27 T cell receptor beta chains share one sample of origin, sequenced in a study of T-cell memory formation after mild COVID-19. TCRdb reprocessed the 5' RACE reads with MiXCR, giving one entry per CDR3 protein. The data hold roughly 370,000 distinct CDR3 sequences, with around a sixth observed a single time. The specimen sequenced was PBMCs or a T cell subset sorted from them (not recorded which). All receptors derive from a young man who had mild COVID-19 (a few samples of this study predate the infection). Cell type and time point are not known.

The genes are TRBV20-1 and TRBJ1-2, with 7 bases aligning to TRBD1. In germline, CDR1 is DFQATT, CDR2 SNEGSKA (reference sequence). Trimming at V came to 8 bases and at J to 5 bases, leaving 5 bases not matched to a gene. This CDR3 is 11 amino acids long. The CDR3 sequence: CSSTGEYGYTF. The CDR3, as DNA: TGCAGTTCAACAGGGGAGTATGGCTACACCTTC.

In its sample, this clonotype was seen a few times. The V gene is TRBV19, the J gene TRBJ1-2; no reliable D call. The CDR3 runs 22 residues. Germline V lookup: CDR1 LNHDA, CDR2 SQIVND (reference sequence). The germline V and J ends were trimmed by 3 bases and 0 bases, with 32 bases remaining between them. For the CDR3, the DNA is TGTGCCAGTAGTATCGAGAGAACCCGACCCGGCGTCAAAAACCCCCCTAACTATGGCTACACCTTC. Translation: CASSIERTRPGVKNPPNYGYTF.

This clonotype showed up just a few times. The chain uses TRBV7-9 and TRBJ2-7; the D gene is possibly TRBD1 (6 bases). The CDR3 length is 15 residues. Trimming removed 3 bases at V and 5 bases at J, with 17 bases between. Germline lookup yields CDR1 SEHNR and CDR2 FQNEAQ (reference sequence). CDR3 DNA: TGTGCCAGCAGCTTCGCGCAAATTACAGGGCACGAGCAGTACTTC. It specifies CASSFAQITGHEQYF. The variable domain in full, completed from reference TRBV7-9 and TRBJ2-7, reads DTGVSQNPRHKITKRGQNVTFRCDPISEHNRLYWYRQTLGQGPEFLTYFQNEAQLEKSRLLSDRFSAERPKGSFSTLEIQRTEQGDSAMYLCASSFAQITGHEQYFGPGTRLTVT.

This clonotype was found many times. The genes are TRBV2 and TRBJ2-3; 8 bases match TRBD1. The CDR3 totals 15 residues. Per the germline V gene, CDR1 is SNHLY and CDR2 is FYNNEI. V shed 7 bases, J shed 5 bases, and the junction held 11 bases outside the gene matches. The CDR3 bases are TGTGCCAGCACCGAACTTGGACAGGGCGTAGATACGCAGTATTTT. Its protein product is CASTELGQGVDTQYF. The variable domain in full, with the rest retrieved from reference TRBV2 and TRBJ2-3, is EPEVTQTPSHQVTQMGQEVILRCVPISNHLYFYWYRQILGQKVEFLVSFYNNEISEKSEIFDDQFSVERPDGSNFTLKIRSTKLEDSAMYFCASTELGQGVDTQYFGPGTRLTVL.

Only a few counts were recorded for this clonotype. V is TRBV15 and J is TRBJ1-5; D may be TRBD1 (5 bases). CDR1 is LNHNV and CDR2 is YYDKDF in the germline V gene (reference sequence). The CDR3 is 13 residues long. V lost 3 bases and J 7 bases, leaving 10 bases between the germline ends. The CDR3: CATSRGGGQPQHF. For the CDR3, the DNA is TGTGCCACCAGCAGGGGGGGGGGACAGCCCCAGCATTTT. The variable domain in full, with the rest retrieved from reference TRBV15 and TRBJ1-5, is DAMVIQNPRYQVTQFGKPVTLSCSQTLNHNVMYWYQQKSSQAPKLLFHYYDKDFNNEADTPDNFQSRRPNTSFCFLDIRSPGLGDTAMYLCATSRGGGQPQHFGDGTRLSIL.

This clonotype occurred a few times. The V and J genes are TRBV7-2 and TRBJ2-7; D is possibly TRBD1 or TRBD2 (5 bases each). CDR1 is SGHTA, CDR2 FQGNSA, per germline. The CDR3 is made up of 14 amino acids. The V and J ends lost 5 bases and 3 bases respectively, with 14 bases between them. CDR3 nucleotides: TGTGCCAGCAGCCGGGGCCCGAGGGGCTACGAGCAGTACTTC. It is translated as CASSRGPRGYEQYF.

This clonotype appeared a few times. The rearrangement uses TRBV12-3 or TRBV12-4 and TRBJ1-6, with unresolved D. V lost 7 bases, J lost 6 bases, and 16 bases lay in between. This CDR3 has 15 amino acids. The CDR3 DNA is TGTGCCAGCACCTCCGGGTCGGCTGGTAATTCACCCCTCCACTTT. Amino acids: CASTSGSAGNSPLHF.

This sequence joins TRBV7-9 and TRBJ2-5, with D perhaps TRBD1 (5 bases). The CDR3 runs to 16 residues. The germline V gene has CDR1 SEHNR and CDR2 FQNEAQ (reference sequence). Trimming removed 4 bases from V and 1 base from J, with 16 bases in between. The CDR3 DNA reads as TGTGCCAGCAGCTCCCCCGTTACAGGACCCCAAGAGACCCAGTACTTC. It specifies CASSSPVTGPQETQYF.

V and J are TRBV7-9 and TRBJ2-7; 7 nucleotides match TRBD1. Trimming cost V 5 bases and J 3 bases; bases outside gene matches: 7. Germline CDR1 SEHNR, CDR2 FQNEAQ (reference sequence). The CDR3 covers 14 residues. CDR3 protein: CASSRRDRGYEQYF. The CDR3 region has the DNA TGTGCCAGCAGCCGTAGGGACAGAGGCTACGAGCAGTACTTC. The full variable domain, with the rest looked up from reference TRBV7-9 and TRBJ2-7, is DTGVSQNPRHKITKRGQNVTFRCDPISEHNRLYWYRQTLGQGPEFLTYFQNEAQLEKSRLLSDRFSAERPKGSFSTLEIQRTEQGDSAMYLCASSRRDRGYEQYFGPGTRLTVT.

The chain combines TRBV20-1 with TRBJ1-1, with D possibly matching TRBD1 (5 bases). The CDR3 contains 13 residues. The germline V gene encodes CDR1 DFQATT and CDR2 SNEGSKA (reference sequence). The ends were cut back, 5 bases at V and 5 bases at J, with 15 bases in the middle. CDR3: CSAVGQGRTEAFF. The CDR3 nucleotides are TGCAGTGCTGTAGGTCAGGGACGGACTGAAGCTTTCTTT.

At least ten counts were recorded for this clonotype. The chain uses TRBV6-2 or TRBV6-3 and TRBJ1-2; possible D gene TRBD1, 6 bases. The germline gives CDR1 MNHEY, CDR2 SVGEGT. This CDR3 is 13 amino acids long. Trimming shortened V by 7 bases and J by 8 bases, and 17 bases separated the two germline ends. The CDR3 sequence: CASTQTGIGGYTF. In nucleotides, the CDR3 is TGTGCCAGCACCCAAACAGGGATTGGAGGCTACACCTTC.

V is TRBV6-2 or TRBV6-3 and J is TRBJ2-2; the D is unclear. This CDR3 spans 15 amino acids. Deletions cut 6 bases from V and 7 bases from J, with 18 bases between. CDR1 and CDR2 (germline): MNHEY, SVGEGT. The CDR3 DNA reads TGTGCCAGCAGGGTTAACGGTGATGGTATCGGGGAGCTGTTTTTT. This gives the protein CASRVNGDGIGELFF.

CDR3 nucleotides: TGTGCCAGCAGCTATCCAGGGATAATAAGCACTGAAGCTTTCTTT. Translation gives CASSYPGIISTEAFF. The chain carries TRBV5-5 and TRBJ1-1; tentatively, D is TRBD1 (5 bases). CDR1 is SGHKS, CDR2 YYEKEE, per germline (reference sequence). The CDR3 length is 15 residues. The V and J ends lost 3 bases and 4 bases respectively, with 16 bases between them.

The chain recombines TRBV20-1 with TRBJ2-5; the D gene is possibly TRBD1 (5 bases). V was cut by 6 bases and J by 5 bases, with 16 bases left in between. The germline CDR1 and CDR2 sequences are DFQATT and SNEGSKA (reference sequence). The length of the CDR3 is 13 residues. This CDR3 is CSASPGGAETQYF. The CDR3 DNA sequence: TGCAGTGCCAGCCCCGGTGGGGCGGAGACCCAGTACTTC.

J is TRBJ1-2 and V is TRBV4-1, with TRBD1 as a possible D gene (5 bases). CDR1 and CDR2 (germline): MGHRA, YSYEKL. V was trimmed by 5 bases and J by 1 base, leaving 14 bases between them. The CDR3 loop spans 15 amino acids. This CDR3 is CASSSQGRGNYGYTF. For the CDR3, the DNA is TGCGCCAGCAGCTCGCAGGGTAGGGGTAACTATGGCTACACCTTC.

The chain recombines TRBV5-5 with TRBJ1-4; 7 nucleotides align to TRBD1. CDR1 is SGHKS, CDR2 YYEKEE, per germline (reference sequence). Losses at the gene ends were 7 bases for V and 8 bases for J; bases not matched to a gene: 11. The CDR3 consists of 14 residues. The CDR3 sequence: CASDSRQGGEKLFF. Written as DNA, the CDR3 is TGTGCCAGCGACTCGAGGCAGGGGGGCGAAAAACTGTTTTTT.

This clonotype appeared a few times. The chain recombines TRBV4-1 with TRBJ2-3; the match to TRBD1 covers 11 bases. J was trimmed by 3 bases and V by 1 base; bases with no gene match: 6. The CDR3 is made up of 17 amino acids. Germline CDR1 MGHRA, CDR2 YSYEKL. This CDR3 reads CASSQVGQGARTDTQYF. For the CDR3, the DNA is TGCGCCAGCAGCCAAGTCGGACAGGGGGCGCGTACAGATACGCAGTATTTT.

This clonotype was recorded a few times. The chain couples TRBV5-1 to TRBJ2-3; 9 bases align to TRBD1. Germline V gene sequence: CDR1 SGHRS, CDR2 YFSETQ. Trimming removed 7 bases from V and 3 bases from J; junction bases left unmatched: 6. The CDR3 has 14 residues. The chain's CDR3 is CASGTQGATDTQYF. For the CDR3, the DNA is TGCGCCAGCGGTACACAGGGGGCAACAGATACGCAGTATTTT.

This chain links TRBV6-5 with TRBJ2-3; D ambiguous. The ends were cut back, 2 bases at V and 0 bases at J, with 9 bases in the middle. This CDR3 is 15 amino acids long. Germline lookup yields CDR1 MNHEY and CDR2 SVGAGI. DNA for the CDR3: TGTGCCAGCAGTTACAGTATGTCTAGCACAGATACGCAGTATTTT. Its protein is CASSYSMSSTDTQYF.

The J gene is TRBJ2-2, the V gene TRBV4-3; D uncertain. V lost 0 bases, J lost 4 bases, and 3 bases lay in between. This CDR3 is 13 amino acids long. Germline CDR1 and CDR2: LGHNA and YSLEER. The CDR3 bases are TGCGCCAGCAGCCAAGACGGCACCGGGGAGCTGTTTTTT. It encodes CASSQDGTGELFF.

The count of this clonotype is one. The gene calls are TRBV5-1 and TRBJ2-2; 10 bases align to TRBD1. V dropped 4 bases and J dropped 4; count of bases not matched to a gene: 4. Germline V gene lookup returns CDR1 SGHRS and CDR2 YFSETQ. There are 15 residues in the CDR3. This CDR3 is CASSVDRGSTGELFF. In DNA, the CDR3 is TGCGCCAGCAGCGTGGACAGGGGGAGCACCGGGGAGCTGTTTTTT.

This clonotype was seen more than once but under ten times. The chain links TRBV27 to TRBJ1-1, with D possibly matching TRBD1 (6 bases). Germline V gene sequence: CDR1 MNHEY, CDR2 SMNVEV (reference sequence). CDR3 length: 14 residues. Trimming stripped 6 bases from V and 6 bases from J, with 17 bases between. In nucleotides, the CDR3 is TGTGCCAGCAGGCCGGGGGCTGAGGGCGCTGAAGCTTTCTTT. Its translation: CASRPGAEGAEAFF.

V usage is TRBV6-6 and J usage is TRBJ1-6, with D perhaps matching TRBD1 (5 bases). This CDR3 is built from 13 residues. Germline V CDR1 and CDR2: MNHNY, SVGAGI (reference sequence). The germline V and J ends were trimmed by 2 bases and 14 bases, with 13 bases remaining between them. As DNA, the CDR3 is TGTGCCAGCAGTTACGGGGACGATCGCGCCCTCCACTTT. Amino acids: CASSYGDDRALHF.

This clonotype was counted between two and nine times. The chain combines TRBV7-2 with TRBJ1-1; D call uncertain. The germline V gene has CDR1 SGHTA and CDR2 FQGNSA. The V gene lost 7 bases and the J gene lost 4 bases, with 13 bases spanning the gap. The CDR3 has 13 residues. CDR3 in DNA: TGTGCCAGCATTTTAGAGGTTAGCACTGAAGCTTTCTTT. It specifies CASILEVSTEAFF.

This clonotype has just a few counts. The CDR3: CASSFLQGEYEQYF. In DNA, the CDR3 is TGCGCCAGCAGCTTTTTGCAGGGGGAATACGAGCAGTACTTC. This rearrangement joins TRBV5-1 to TRBJ2-7, with 7 positions matching TRBD1. In germline, CDR1 is SGHRS, CDR2 YFSETQ. V dropped 2 bases and J dropped 4; count of bases not matched to a gene: 6. The CDR3 runs 14 residues.

In its sample, this clonotype was seen a few times. The chain links TRBV30 to TRBJ2-7, with D unresolved. CDR1 and CDR2 from the germline V gene are GTSNPN and SVGIG (reference sequence). This CDR3 has 16 residues. Trimming cost V 8 bases and J 7 bases, with 30 bases left between them. The CDR3 sequence is CAKQITPRTPVMEQYF. The CDR3 coding sequence is TGTGCCAAACAAATAACTCCGAGGACCCCGGTAATGGAGCAGTACTTC.

Only a few counts were recorded for this clonotype. The gene calls are TRBV24-1 and TRBJ2-2, with D hard to call. CDR3 length: 14 residues. Trimming stripped 2 bases from V and 8 bases from J, with 11 bases between. Germline V gene sequence: CDR1 KGHDR, CDR2 SFDVKD. DNA for the CDR3: TGTGCCACCAGTGATTCAAGGGTACGAGGGGAGCTGTTTTTT. As protein: CATSDSRVRGELFF.